The 28 T cell receptor beta chains presented below share a single source sample, sequenced in a study of T cells in Graves' hyperthyroidism and ophthalmopathy. Using RNA transcripts as the source, TCR beta CDR3 regions were amplified. The TCR CDR3 was amplified in a first-round RT-PCR using the HTBI primer set. A single record per CDR3 protein comes from TCRdb applying MiXCR to the multiplex PCR reads. The data contain fewer than 600,000 distinct CDR3 sequences, about 14% of them singletons. Sequencing was carried out using blood. The receptors were sampled from a woman in her thirties or forties with Graves' hyperthyroidism.

This clonotype was recorded at least ten times. The CDR3 nucleotides read TGTGCCAGCAGCCCTTTTAGCGGGACCGATACGCAGTATTTT. Translated: CASSPFSGTDTQYF. The chain combines TRBV7-2 with TRBJ2-3, with 8 bases that match TRBD2. After removal of 5 bases from V and 6 bases from J, the junction contained 7 bases not matched to a gene. CDR1 is SGHTA and CDR2 is FQGNSA in the germline V gene. The CDR3 totals 14 residues.

This clonotype was detected ten times or more. V is TRBV27 and J is TRBJ1-2; the D gene is possibly TRBD1 (5 bases). Germline V gene data show CDR1 as MNHEY and CDR2 as SMNVEV (reference sequence). The CDR3 extends over 14 amino acids. V was trimmed by 5 bases and J by 8 bases, leaving 18 bases between them. This chain's CDR3 is CASSRGPGTEGYTF. CDR3 in DNA: TGTGCCAGCAGTCGAGGCCCCGGGACGGAAGGCTACACCTTC.

In this sample, this clonotype turned up many times. The chain recombines TRBV5-1 with TRBJ2-3; 12 bases agree with TRBD2. Trimming at V came to 3 bases and at J to 2 bases, leaving 4 bases not matched to a gene. The CDR3 is 16 residues long. CDR1 SGHRS and CDR2 YFSETQ come from the germline V gene. CDR3 region: CASSSTSGGTTDTQYF. The CDR3 bases are TGCGCCAGCAGCTCGACTAGCGGGGGAACCACAGATACGCAGTATTTT.

This chain joins TRBV28 and TRBJ1-5; possible D gene TRBD1, 6 bases. This CDR3 contains 15 residues. V lost 6 bases to trimming and J lost 0 bases, with 12 bases between them. CDR1 and CDR2 (germline): MDHEN, SYDVKM. CDR3 loop: CASSPTGHSNQPQHF. CDR3 nucleotides: TGTGCCAGCAGCCCTACAGGGCATAGCAATCAGCCCCAGCATTTT. Looking up the rest from reference TRBV28 and TRBJ1-5 gives the full variable domain: DVKVTQSSRYLVKRTGEKVFLECVQDMDHENMFWYRQDPGLGLRLIYFSYDVKMKEKGDIPEGYSVSREKKERFSLILESASTNQTSMYLCASSPTGHSNQPQHFGDGTRLSIL.

The CDR3 DNA follows: TGTGCCAGCATCTATTGGGGGCGCGGTGGCTACACCTTC. Its translation: CASIYWGRGGYTF. J is TRBJ1-2 and V is TRBV6-1; D might be TRBD1 (6 bases). Trimming took off 7 bases at V and 7 bases at J, with 16 bases between the two ends. This CDR3 region has 13 residues. Germline values: CDR1 MNHNS, CDR2 SASEGT.

This clonotype was seen repeatedly, ten times or more. In DNA, the CDR3 is TGTGCCAGCAGTTCAATCGTTCTTGAAGCTTTCTTT. This encodes CASSSIVLEAFF. The rearrangement uses TRBV28 and TRBJ1-1; D is unresolved. V lost 4 bases and J 7 bases, leaving 10 bases between the germline ends. In germline, CDR1 is MDHEN, CDR2 SYDVKM. There are 12 residues in the CDR3.

The V and J genes are TRBV7-3 and TRBJ2-1; 13 bases line up with TRBD2. Per the germline V gene, CDR1 is SGHTA and CDR2 is FQGTGA. V lost 6 bases and J lost 3; bases outside the gene matches: 5. There are 16 residues in the CDR3. CDR3 loop: CASSRTSGSRYNEQFF. The CDR3 DNA reads TGTGCCAGCAGTCGGACTAGCGGGAGTCGCTACAATGAGCAGTTCTTC. Based on the CDR3 plus reference TRBV7-3 and TRBJ2-1, the full variable domain is GAGVSQTPSNKVTEKGKYVELRCDPISGHTALYWYRQSLGQGPEFLIYFQGTGAADDSGLPNDRFFAVRPEGSVSTLKIQRTERGDSAVYLCASSRTSGSRYNEQFFGPGTRLTVL.

There are a few counts of this clonotype. The chain links TRBV5-8 to TRBJ2-1, with D uncertain. The CDR3 sequence is 16 residues long. The V end lost 4 bases, the J end lost 0 bases, and 14 bases lay between the germline ends. The germline V gene encodes CDR1 SGHTS and CDR2 YDEGEE. CDR3 bases: TGTGCCAGCAGCCCCGGACCCGAGAGCTCCTACAATGAGCAGTTCTTC. Its protein is CASSPGPESSYNEQFF. Combining the CDR3 with reference TRBV5-8 and TRBJ2-1 gives the whole variable domain EAGVTQSPTHLIKTRGQQATLRCSPISGHTSVYWYQQALGLGLQFLLWYDEGEERNRGNFPPRFSGRQFPNYSSELNVNALELEDSALYLCASSPGPESSYNEQFFGPGTRLTVL.

This clonotype was seen only a few times. This chain joins TRBV4-1 and TRBJ2-7; D gene ambiguous. The ends were cut back, 0 bases at V and 6 bases at J, with 12 bases in the middle. The CDR3 has 14 residues. Germline CDR1 reads MGHRA; CDR2 reads YSYEKL. CDR3 nucleotide sequence: TGCGCCAGCAGCCAAGAGGACCCGGAAGTCGAGCAGTACTTC. It is translated as CASSQEDPEVEQYF.

The sample holds many counts of this clonotype. V and J are TRBV2 and TRBJ1-6; possibly TRBD1 for D (5 bases). Looked up from germline, CDR1 is SNHLY and CDR2 is FYNNEI. Between the trimmed V and J ends, which lost 4 bases and 9 bases, there was a span of 13 bases. The length of the CDR3 is 14 residues. Written as DNA, the CDR3 is TGTGCCAGCAGTGGGGGTACAGGCTTTTCACCCCTCCACTTT. Its translation is CASSGGTGFSPLHF.

This clonotype was counted many times. V gene TRBV7-9 combines with J gene TRBJ2-7; D not certain. CDR1 and CDR2 from the germline V gene are SEHNR and FQNEAQ (reference sequence). The ends were cut back, 1 base at V and 0 bases at J, with 10 bases in the middle. This CDR3 has 15 residues. CDR3 coding DNA: TGTGCCAGCAGCTTAGGGCAATACAGCTCCTACGAGCAGTACTTC. Its translation: CASSLGQYSSYEQYF.

This clonotype has a count of ten or more. This rearrangement joins TRBV20-1 to TRBJ2-3, with D hard to call. This CDR3 comprises 18 residues. CDR1 DFQATT and CDR2 SNEGSKA come from the germline V gene (reference sequence). Deletions cut 4 bases from V and 0 bases from J, with 23 bases between. The CDR3 coding sequence is TGCAGTGCTAATAGTTGGCCGCCCAGCCTCTTTAGCACAGATACGCAGTATTTT. Its translation: CSANSWPPSLFSTDTQYF.

V and J are TRBV7-9 and TRBJ2-7; 7 bases align to TRBD2. J gave up 3 bases and V 3 bases, and 8 bases lay outside the gene matches. Germline values: CDR1 SEHNR, CDR2 FQNEAQ (reference sequence). The CDR3 spans 15 residues. In DNA form, the CDR3 reads TGTGCCAGCAGCTTCAGTGCGGGAGCACTCTACGAGCAGTACTTC. It specifies CASSFSAGALYEQYF.

As to this clonotype: A much more abundant neighbour one base away suggests this may be a read error. In nucleotides, the CDR3 is TGTGCCAGCAGCCAAGACCCGGGGGCTTCCAAAAACACTCAGTACTTC. Its protein product is CASSQDPGASKNTQYF. The chain couples TRBV3-1 to TRBJ2-4; D tentatively fits TRBD1 or TRBD2 (6 bases each). Germline V gene sequence: CDR1 LGHDT, CDR2 YNNKEL (reference sequence). The CDR3 runs to 16 residues.

This clonotype has at least ten counts. The V gene is TRBV5-1, the J gene TRBJ2-3, with D perhaps matching TRBD2 (6 bases). V was clipped by 0 bases and J by 0 bases, with 11 bases between them. Germline CDR1 and CDR2: SGHRS and YFSETQ. CDR3 length equals 16 residues. The CDR3 loop is CASSLVAGSSTDTQYF. The DNA for the CDR3 is TGCGCCAGCAGCTTGGTTGCGGGATCGAGCACAGATACGCAGTATTTT. Complete variable domain (other parts from reference TRBV5-1 and TRBJ2-3): KAGVTQTPRYLIKTRGQQVTLSCSPISGHRSVSWYQQTPGQGLQFLFEYFSETQRNKGNFPGRFSGRQFSNSRSEMNVSTLELGDSALYLCASSLVAGSSTDTQYFGPGTRLTVL.

This clonotype was observed at least ten times. The J gene is TRBJ2-7, the V gene TRBV27; 15 bases match TRBD2. This CDR3 region has 18 residues. V lost 2 bases, J lost 1 base, and 6 bases stayed unmatched. Germline V gene data show CDR1 as MNHEY and CDR2 as SMNVEV (reference sequence). The CDR3 nucleotides are TGTGCCAGCAGTTTAGGGACTAGCGGGAGGACGGAGTCCTACGAGCAGTACTTC. Translation: CASSLGTSGRTESYEQYF.

The table lists this clonotype with a few counts. The chain uses TRBV14 and TRBJ2-7; 7 bases match TRBD2. The CDR3 is 14 amino acids. The V gene's germline CDR1 is SGHDN and CDR2 FVKESK. The junction had 2 bases not matched to a gene; V was cut back by 2 bases and J by 1 base. As DNA, the CDR3 is TGTGCCAGCAGCCAAACTAGCGAATCCTACGAGCAGTACTTC. Encoded protein: CASSQTSESYEQYF. Full variable domain (outside the CDR3, taken from reference TRBV14 and TRBJ2-7): EAGVTQFPSHSVIEKGQTVTLRCDPISGHDNLYWYRRVMGKEIKFLLHFVKESKQDESGMPNNRFLAERTGGTYSTLKVQPAELEDSGVYFCASSQTSESYEQYFGPGTRLTVT.

This clonotype was counted many times. The chain carries TRBV27 and TRBJ2-7; 8 bases are a match to TRBD2. J lost 2 bases, V lost 6 bases, and 6 bases had no gene match. CDR1 MNHEY and CDR2 SMNVEV come from the germline V gene (reference sequence). The CDR3 consists of 14 residues. The CDR3 DNA follows: TGTGCCAGCAGGAGGGGTAGCGGGGCCTACGAGCAGTACTTC. This encodes CASRRGSGAYEQYF.

This clonotype was seen only once. This chain connects TRBV6-1 to TRBJ2-2; 9 bases align to TRBD1. V shed 3 bases, J shed 5 bases, and the junction held 7 bases outside the gene matches. CDR3 length equals 16 residues. Germline lookup yields CDR1 MNHNS and CDR2 SASEGT. CDR3 protein: CASSEKVDRGTGELFF. The CDR3 nucleotides read TGTGCCAGCAGTGAGAAGGTGGACAGGGGTACCGGGGAGCTGTTTTTT.

V usage is TRBV4-1 and J usage is TRBJ2-1, with a possible D match to TRBD2 (6 bases). Germline V CDR1 and CDR2: MGHRA, YSYEKL. V was cut by 5 bases and J by 6 bases, with 17 bases left in between. This CDR3 contains 15 residues. CDR3 protein: CASSKGLDAFNEQFF. CDR3 DNA sequence: TGCGCCAGCAGCAAGGGACTGGATGCCTTCAATGAGCAGTTCTTC.

Regarding this clonotype: A clone one base away is much larger, so this may be a read error. CDR3 protein: CASSLSPLLTGGGALSGANVLTF. CDR3 nucleotides: TGTGCCAGCAGTTTAAGTCCCCTTTTGACAGGCGGAGGTGCTTTGTCTGGGGCCAACGTCCTGACTTTC. The gene calls are TRBV12-3 or TRBV12-4 and TRBJ2-6; a weak D match, TRBD1 (6 bases). V dropped 2 bases and J dropped 1 base, with 30 bases sitting between them. There are 23 residues in the CDR3.

This clonotype was detected only a few times. The chain recombines TRBV15 with TRBJ1-6, with D perhaps matching TRBD1 (5 bases). The CDR3 totals 15 residues. V lost 3 bases and J 5 bases, leaving 11 bases between the germline ends. Germline assignment: CDR1 LNHNV and CDR2 YYDKDF (reference sequence). CDR3 coding DNA: TGTGCCACCAGCAGTGCGGGGGGTAATAATTCACCCCTCCACTTT. Its translation: CATSSAGGNNSPLHF.

The J gene is TRBJ2-5, the V gene TRBV11-2; possibly TRBD2 for D (5 bases). Germline V gene data show CDR1 as SGHAT and CDR2 as FQNNGV. Trimming cost V 6 bases and J 4 bases, with 18 bases left between them. CDR3 size: 15 residues. The chain's CDR3 is CASSSSLGKVETQYF. CDR3 in DNA: TGTGCCAGCAGTAGTTCACTCGGGAAGGTAGAGACCCAGTACTTC.

This clonotype was picked up many times. V usage is TRBV3-1 and J usage is TRBJ1-2; TRBD1 aligns across 12 bases. The CDR3 has 15 residues. V was pared by 2 bases and J by 6 bases, with 4 bases of the junction left unmatched. Germline CDR1 is LGHDT and CDR2 is YNNKEL (reference sequence). The CDR3 region is CASSQSGQGANGYTF. The CDR3 DNA is TGTGCCAGCAGCCAATCGGGACAGGGGGCGAATGGCTACACCTTC.

On this clonotype: This sequence may be a read error, since a much larger clone differs from it by one base. The rearrangement joins TRBV12-3 or TRBV12-4 to TRBJ2-7; 8 positions agree with TRBD2. This CDR3 region has 15 residues. J lost 6 bases, V lost 2 bases, and 9 bases had no gene match. The CDR3 DNA sequence: TGTGCCAGCAGTTTAAACGTCGGGAGGGCCCGCGAGCAGTACTTC. Residues: CASSLNVGRAREQYF.

This rearrangement joins TRBV4-2 to TRBJ2-1; TRBD2 agrees at 7 bases. The CDR3 is made up of 17 amino acids. The germline V gene encodes CDR1 LGHNA and CDR2 YNFKEQ. J was trimmed by 4 bases and V by 5 bases; bases with no gene match: 14. In DNA form, the CDR3 reads TGTGCCAGCAGCGAAAACCCACCGGGAGGACCTTACAATGAGCAGTTCTTC. Its translation is CASSENPPGGPYNEQFF.

This clonotype was recorded many times. The chain links TRBV12-3 or TRBV12-4 to TRBJ2-1, with 10 bases matching TRBD1. The V and J ends lost 7 bases and 3 bases, in that order; junction bases with no gene match: 15. CDR3 size: 18 residues. CDR3 sequence reads: CASTGTGDLFGHYNEQFF. The CDR3, as DNA: TGTGCCAGCACCGGGACAGGGGATTTGTTCGGACACTACAATGAGCAGTTCTTC.

As to this clonotype: This could be a read error, since a much larger clone is one nucleotide away. The chain carries TRBV6-1 and TRBJ1-2; D unclear. Germline assignment: CDR1 MNHNS and CDR2 SASEGT. V lost 5 bases and J 4 bases, leaving 8 bases between the germline ends. This CDR3 has 12 residues. In nucleotides, the CDR3 is TGTGCCAGCAGTCAACAGAGCTATGGCTACACCTTC. It codes for CASSQQSYGYTF.